A selection of T cell receptor beta chains follows, all from one sample in a study of shared clonotypes between healthy human individuals. Here immunoSEQ multiplex PCR was the method, and the copy in TCRdb shows in-frame clones only, minus some. The sample consists of some 2.4 million clones, more than 85% of them appearing once. The sample comprised naive CD4+ T cells from PBMCs. The receptors were sampled from a man aged 18 to 29 in good health. Some clones in this sample may be carry-over from other donors' samples. Both conserved end residues are part of each CDR3. A D gene is named only where the DNA matches it firmly. Clone size is shown for a subset of rows, as once, few, many or a class of expanded clone.

-	14	TRBV28	TRBJ2-2	-	TGTGCCAGCAGTCGACAGCTGAACACCGGGGAGCTGTTTTTT	CASSRQLNTGELFF
TRBD1	15	TRBV30	TRBJ1-5	-	TGTGCCTGGACTCCGGGACAGGGCTCTAATCAGCCCCAGCATTTT	CAWTPGQGSNQPQHF
-	15	TRBV28	TRBJ2-6	-	TGTGCCAGCTTCCGAAGGGCATCTGGGGCCAACGTCCTGACTTTC	CASFRRASGANVLTF
TRBD2	15	TRBV28	TRBJ2-5	-	TGTGCCAGCAGTCCCCACCCGGGCGGGAGAGAGACCCAGTACTTC	CASSPHPGGRETQYF
TRBD1	16	TRBV6-6	TRBJ1-2	once	TGTGCCAGCATCTACTCACCGGGACAGGGGGACTATGGCTACACCTTC	CASIYSPGQGDYGYTF
-	14	TRBV2	TRBJ2-4	-	TGTGCCAGCAGAGACCTTCAAGCCAAAAACATTCAGTACTTC	CASRDLQAKNIQYF
-	15	TRBV6-1	TRBJ1-2	-	TGTGCCAGCAGTGACCCAGGGGATCCCAACTATGGCTACACCTTC	CASSDPGDPNYGYTF
-	14	TRBV27	TRBJ2-1	-	TGTGCCAGCAGTTTATCACTAGGGCGCAATGAGCAGTTCTTC	CASSLSLGRNEQFF
TRBD2	16	TRBV15	TRBJ2-1	-	TGTGCCACCAGCAGACCCGGGGCTAGCGGTATCAATGAGCAGTTCTTC	CATSRPGASGINEQFF
-	14	TRBV18	TRBJ2-5	-	TGTGCCAGCTCACGATCGACAGGGAGGGAGACCCAGTACTTC	CASSRSTGRETQYF
-	15	TRBV19	TRBJ2-7	-	TGTGCCAGTAGTTCCCCCCGGGACGGGAACTACGAGCAGTACTTC	CASSSPRDGNYEQYF
TRBD1	17	TRBV2	TRBJ2-1	-	TGTGCCAGCCAGGATGACAGAACCGGGACAGGACTCGATGAGCAGTTCTTC	CASQDDRTGTGLDEQFF
TRBD1	15	TRBV6-5	TRBJ2-1	-	TGTGCCAGCATTGGCCCCGGGACAGGGGTCCATGAGCAGTTCTTC	CASIGPGTGVHEQFF
-	16	TRBV5-1	TRBJ2-1	-	TGCGCCAGCAGCTTGGCCTCCGGGGGGCTGAACAATGAGCAGTTCTTC	CASSLASGGLNNEQFF
-	15	TRBV7-2	TRBJ2-1	once	TGTGCCAGCAGCCTGGTTCGGGATACCTACAATGAGCAGTTCTTC	CASSLVRDTYNEQFF
-	13	TRBV21-1	TRBJ2-1	-	TGTGCCAGCAGCAAAGTGAGCTACAATGAGCAGTTCTTC	CASSKVSYNEQFF
-	14	TRBV4-3	TRBJ2-5	-	TGCGCCAGCAGCCAAGGACTACCACAAGAGACCCAGTACTTC	CASSQGLPQETQYF
-	16	TRBV18	TRBJ2-3	-	TGTGCCAGCTCCCTCAATGGGGGACGGATCACAGATACGCAGTATTTT	CASSLNGGRITDTQYF
-	14	TRBV7-2	TRBJ2-7	-	TGTGCCAGCAGCTTAGCGGTGGGAGGCTACGAGCAGTACTTC	CASSLAVGGYEQYF
TRBD2	16	TRBV5-4	TRBJ2-1	-	TGTGCCAGCAAGGACTTACTAGCGGAGGGAGGGGGGTCGCAATTCTTC	CASKDLLAEGGGSQFF
TRBD1	16	TRBV28	TRBJ1-2	-	TGTGCCAGCAGTCCGTGGGGGGGACAGGGAGGCTATGGCTACACCTTC	CASSPWGGQGGYGYTF
-	15	TRBV6-1	TRBJ2-2	-	TGTGCCAGTTCCTCGGGGGTGTTGGACACCGGGGAGCTGTTTTTT	CASSSGVLDTGELFF
TRBD1	14	TRBV6-1	TRBJ2-7	-	TGTGCCAGCAGGAACTCAGGGGGCTCCTACGAGCAGTACTTC	CASRNSGGSYEQYF
TRBD2	15	TRBV6-1	TRBJ2-1	-	TGTGCCAGCAGTGGACTGGCGGGAGGGCCCAATGAGCAGTTCTTC	CASSGLAGGPNEQFF